This T cell receptor beta chain was found in a study of cytomegalovirus exposure and HLA in healthy donors (dated by TCRdb to about 2017). About the investigation overall: A later analysis indicated that the 90 to 150 validation repertoires were generated on the platform also employed for the 650 to 850 repertoires of the first cohort. In addition to the first cohort of 650 to 750 subjects, a separate validation cohort of approximately 120 different subjects was used. The study was designed to test whether signatures of past pathogen exposure could be identified by cataloging public T cell receptors. The study combined high-throughput TCR immunosequencing, statistical association of individual TCRs with disease status, and machine learning to predict cytomegalovirus infection status. What the work shows at the level of the full study, not this receptor alone: The study listed 170 or so TCR beta chains as associated with cytomegalovirus. A later analysis lacked HLA typing for the validation cohort, so it scored co-occurrence in that cohort across all 120 repertoires. Of the cluster scores, approximately 95% were above 0 in a later analysis, which found that TCRs clustered in the first cohort also tended to co-occur in the approximately 110 validation repertoires. In vitro tests confirmed that a few of the cytomegalovirus-associated TCR beta chains recognize cytomegalovirus antigens. The classifier was reported to diagnose cytomegalovirus status with high specificity and sensitivity in both the original cohort and the validation cohort. Across donors, most TCR sequences were observed very rarely, whereas some public TCRs were present in many individuals. According to the authors, the approach could potentially be generalized to other disease states and immunological phenotypes.

As to this clone: Its specific antigen is unknown. Base-call qualities are not available, and no considerably larger clone is one nucleotide away.

Library generation was performed with the immunoSEQ multiplex PCR assay. Under the source paper's analysis protocol: A statistical classification framework was built to diagnose cytomegalovirus status from the catalog of TCR beta chain sequences. What TCRdb holds here is the immuneACCESS table cut down to in-frame rearrangements. Part of the clones is not present; checked against another copy, under half of the missing clones reflect an unresolved V gene, and the others are unexplained. For V, J and clone size, that table is used; D and trimming come from the DNA. The sample data list 150,000 to 200,000 clones, and about 81% of these were observed just once. The ten largest clones represent around 1.2% of the sample. The donors belonged to the validation cohort of under 150 subjects, which was separate from the approximately 700-subject first cohort. V loses 4 bases, J loses 7 bases, and the germline ends lie 11 bases apart. Per the germline V gene, SGHAT is the CDR1 and FQNNGV is the CDR2. The CDR3 numbers 13 residues from cysteine through phenylalanine. CDR3 DNA is the only sequence kept; it has 39 bases, read in frame from the first base.

The V gene is TRBV11-2 and the J gene is TRBJ1-5, with TRBD1 tentatively as D gene (6 bases match). The TCR originated in a woman aged 25 to 39 in good health and CMV-seronegative. The specimen sequenced was PBMCs. The bases are TGTGCCAGCAGCTCCTCCGGACAGCAGCCCCAGCATTTT. This is translated as CASSSSGQQPQHF.